This TCR beta chain came from a study of blood T cell repertoires in COVID-19. Germline CDR1 MGHRA, CDR2 YSYEKL. Trimming took 0 bases from V and 6 from J; bases not matched to a gene: 11. The CDR3 has 18 residues. Study processing details: Quantification of nucleated cells was approximated via reference gene primer amplification. The protocol was immunoSEQ multiplex PCR, while the TCRdb copy is restricted to in-frame clones and leaves out a portion. The V and J calls and clone size were taken over from that table, and D and trimming were inferred from the DNA. The sample has over 150,000 clones, approximately 90% seen once. There are many counts of this clone.

The chain recombines TRBV4-1 with TRBJ2-3; TRBD2 matches at 11 bases. Source material: PBMCs or T cells enriched from blood (not recorded which). The sequence came from a woman between 25 and 40 years old who had recovered from COVID-19. The CDR3 DNA sequence: TGCGCCAGCAGCCAAGAAATTGGTAGCGGGGGGGTGGACGATACGCAGTATTTT. As protein: CASSQEIGSGGVDDTQYF.